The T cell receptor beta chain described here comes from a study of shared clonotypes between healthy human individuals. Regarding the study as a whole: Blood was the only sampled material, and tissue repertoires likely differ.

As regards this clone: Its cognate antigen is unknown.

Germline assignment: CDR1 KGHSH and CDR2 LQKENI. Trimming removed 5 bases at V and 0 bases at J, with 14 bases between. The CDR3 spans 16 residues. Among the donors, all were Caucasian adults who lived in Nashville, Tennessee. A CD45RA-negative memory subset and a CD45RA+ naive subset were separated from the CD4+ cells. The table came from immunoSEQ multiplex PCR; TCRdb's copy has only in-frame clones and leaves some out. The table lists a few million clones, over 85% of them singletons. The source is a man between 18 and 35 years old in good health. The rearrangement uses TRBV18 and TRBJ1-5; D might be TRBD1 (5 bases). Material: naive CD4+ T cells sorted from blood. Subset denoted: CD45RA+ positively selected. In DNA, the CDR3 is TGTGCCAGCTCAGGGTCGGGGCCTAATAGCAATCAGCCCCAGCATTTT. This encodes CASSGSGPNSNQPQHF. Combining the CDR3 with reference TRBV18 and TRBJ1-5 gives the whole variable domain NAGVMQNPRHLVRRRGQEARLRCSPMKGHSHVYWYRQLPEEGLKFMVYLQKENIIDESGMPKERFSAEFPKEGPSILRIQQVVRGDSAAYFCASSGSGPNSNQPQHFGDGTRLSIL.